This T cell receptor beta chain was identified during a study of blood T cell repertoires in COVID-19. Germline CDR1 and CDR2: SGHNT and YYREEE (reference sequence). Trimming at V came to 0 bases and at J to 2 bases, leaving 8 bases not matched to a gene. This CDR3 has 18 residues. A note on this clone: Other DNA sequences from this sample encode an identical CDR3 as well.

Clones were sequenced by immunoSEQ multiplex PCR, and TCRdb holds only the in-frame ones, with some missing. The sample carries about 97,000 clones, around 93% recorded once. This receptor was obtained from a man in his fifties with acute or convalescent COVID-19. The chain couples TRBV5-4 to TRBJ2-6; 7 bases are a match to TRBD2. Sequencing used peripheral blood. Here the CDR3 DNA reads TGTGCCAGCAGCTTGGCTGGGACTGGGGGGGCTGGGGCCAACGTCCTGACTTTC. Translating gives CASSLAGTGGAGANVLTF.